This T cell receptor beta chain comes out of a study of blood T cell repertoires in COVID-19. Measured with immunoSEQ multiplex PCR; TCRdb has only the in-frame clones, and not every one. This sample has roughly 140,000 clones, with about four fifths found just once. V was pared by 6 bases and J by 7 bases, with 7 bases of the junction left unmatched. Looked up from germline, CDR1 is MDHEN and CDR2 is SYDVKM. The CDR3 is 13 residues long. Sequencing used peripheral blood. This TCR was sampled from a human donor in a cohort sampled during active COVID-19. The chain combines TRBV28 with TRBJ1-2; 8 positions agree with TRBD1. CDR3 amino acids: CASSPQGASGYTF. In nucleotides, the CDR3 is TGTGCCAGCAGCCCCCAGGGGGCTTCTGGCTACACCTTC.